This T cell receptor (beta chain) was documented in a study of CXCR3-negative and CXCR3-positive naive CD8 T cells. This CDR3 is 11 amino acids long. Germline loops: CDR1 SQVTM, CDR2 ANQGSEA. Notes on the study in general: A higher hydrophobicity marked the TRB CDR3s of CXCR3-positive naive cells versus CXCR3-negative naive cells.

cDNA libraries for TRB were generated by 5' RACE incorporating UMI labels. Reprocessing the 5' RACE reads, TCRdb reports a single entry for every CDR3 protein and omits DNA. This sample's table has over 100,000 distinct CDR3 sequences. Of note for this clonotype: Its specificity is not known.

This receptor was identified in a human donor in good health. Some clones in this sample may be carry-over from other donors' samples. The sequenced sample consisted of naive CXCR3+ CD8+ T cells from blood. Documented subset: CD45RO-CCR7+CD27+CD95- naive CD8+ T cells expressing CXCR3 (TNR3+). The chain is built from TRBV29-1 and TRBJ2-7; without DNA, the TCRdb call of TRBD1 cannot be checked. The CDR3 spells CSVGQGPEQYF.